The 17 T cell receptor beta chains presented below share a single source sample, sequenced in a study of CXCR3-negative and CXCR3-positive naive CD8 T cells. Overall study results and limits: Naive cells with CXCR3 showed TRB CDR3s that were more hydrophobic than those in CXCR3-negative naive cells.

No antigen has been identified for these receptors. cDNA libraries for TRB were generated by 5' RACE incorporating UMI labels. TCRdb re-called the 5' RACE reads and shows each CDR3 protein once, DNA omitted. This sample's table has some 150,000 distinct CDR3 sequences. Sequenced material: naive CXCR3+ CD8+ T cells from blood. Subset noted: CD45RO-CCR7+CD27+CD95- naive CD8+ T cells expressing CXCR3 (TNR3+). These receptors were taken from a human donor in good health. Some clones in this sample may be carry-over from other donors' samples.

The J gene is TRBJ2-7, the V gene TRBV28; TCRdb indicates TRBD2, and absent DNA this call remains unverified. CDR1 MDHEN and CDR2 SYDVKM come from the germline V gene. There are 16 residues in the CDR3. The CDR3 loop reads CASSYLTSGSIYEQYF.

The chain has TRBV12-3 or TRBV12-4 and TRBJ2-5; TCRdb's D call of TRBD2 is untestable without DNA. This CDR3 has 16 amino acids. The CDR3 here is CASSLETSGSGATQYF.

The chain has TRBV6-6 and TRBJ1-4; TCRdb names TRBD1, which stays unverified in the absence of DNA. The CDR3 has 14 residues. CDR1 MNHNY and CDR2 SVGAGI come from the germline V gene (reference sequence). CDR3: CASSQQGSNEKLFF.

The chain joins TRBV4-1 to TRBJ1-5; TCRdb reports TRBD1, a call that lacks DNA to check it against. The V gene's germline CDR1 is MGHRA and CDR2 YSYEKL. The CDR3 has 14 amino acids. The CDR3 sequence is CASSRQGGNQPQHF.

The V call is TRBV28, the J call TRBJ1-4; the D gene TCRdb calls, TRBD1, cannot be checked with no DNA. Germline V gene sequence: CDR1 MDHEN, CDR2 SYDVKM. The CDR3 loop spans 14 amino acids. The CDR3 reads CASTPDGNNEKLFF.

The rearrangement links TRBV27 to TRBJ2-1; TCRdb's assignment of TRBD2 cannot be checked, as there is no DNA. The CDR3 runs to 14 residues. The germline V gene encodes CDR1 MNHEY and CDR2 SMNVEV (reference sequence). The CDR3 protein is CASKTSGSYNEQFF.

This chain connects TRBV12-3 or TRBV12-4 to TRBJ2-7; the TCRdb call, TRBD1, lacks DNA for checking. This CDR3 contains 13 residues. This CDR3 reads CASRATGSYEQYF.

The chain has TRBV28 and TRBJ1-5. Germline V gives CDR1 MDHEN, CDR2 SYDVKM. This CDR3 contains 15 residues. The CDR3 spells CASSLVGSTNQPQHF. The full variable domain, its missing parts supplied by reference TRBV28 and TRBJ1-5, is DVKVTQSSRYLVKRTGEKVFLECVQDMDHENMFWYRQDPGLGLRLIYFSYDVKMKEKGDIPEGYSVSREKKERFSLILESASTNQTSMYLCASSLVGSTNQPQHFGDGTRLSIL.

The rearrangement links TRBV5-1 to TRBJ2-1; TCRdb gives TRBD1 as the D gene, but with no DNA this cannot be confirmed. Looked up from germline, CDR1 is SGHRS and CDR2 is YFSETQ. This CDR3 has 12 amino acids. CDR3 residues: CASRSDEGEQFF.

V usage is TRBV7-6 and J usage is TRBJ2-1; TCRdb's D gene call, TRBD2, goes unchecked for lack of DNA. This CDR3 region has 13 residues. In germline, CDR1 is SGHVS, CDR2 FNYEAQ. The CDR3 sequence: CASSLKRSNEQFF.

The CDR3 here is CASSPDRGFHQPQHF. This chain links TRBV28 with TRBJ1-5; TCRdb gives TRBD1 as the D gene, but with no DNA this cannot be confirmed. The CDR3 loop spans 15 amino acids. The V gene's germline CDR1 is MDHEN and CDR2 SYDVKM.

The chain is built from TRBV29-1 and TRBJ2-2; TCRdb calls TRBD1, which cannot be checked without DNA. This CDR3 is built from 14 residues. Germline V gives CDR1 SQVTM, CDR2 ANQGSEA. The CDR3 is CSVTGVTNTGELFF.

CDR3 region: CASSYGAGSYNEQFF. This rearrangement joins TRBV6-2 or TRBV6-3 to TRBJ2-1. Germline CDR1 and CDR2: MNHEY and SVGEGT. The CDR3 covers 15 residues.

The chain carries TRBV30 and TRBJ2-7; TCRdb returns TRBD1, unconfirmable since there is no DNA. The germline gives CDR1 GTSNPN, CDR2 SVGIG (reference sequence). CDR3 length equals 12 residues. The CDR3 protein is CAWSQGYYEQYF. The full variable domain, with the rest looked up from reference TRBV30 and TRBJ2-7, is SQTIHQWPATLVQPVGSPLSLECTVEGTSNPNLYWYRQAAGRGLQLLFYSVGIGQISSEVPQNLSASRPQDRQFILSSKKLLLSDSGFYLCAWSQGYYEQYFGPGTRLTVT.

The chain joins TRBV29-1 to TRBJ1-2; without DNA, the TCRdb call of TRBD1 cannot be checked. The CDR3 sequence is 13 residues long. Germline V gene sequence: CDR1 SQVTM, CDR2 ANQGSEA. The CDR3 sequence: CSALPGTYDSYTF.

This sequence joins TRBV24-1 and TRBJ2-3. CDR1 and CDR2 (germline): KGHDR, SFDVKD. The CDR3 covers 14 residues. CDR3 in amino acids: CATSDFRLTDTQYF.

The chain recombines TRBV4-3 with TRBJ2-7; TCRdb reports TRBD1, a call that lacks DNA to check it against. This CDR3 region has 14 residues. The germline gives CDR1 LGHNA, CDR2 YSLEER. This chain's CDR3 is CASSRLTGMGEQYF.